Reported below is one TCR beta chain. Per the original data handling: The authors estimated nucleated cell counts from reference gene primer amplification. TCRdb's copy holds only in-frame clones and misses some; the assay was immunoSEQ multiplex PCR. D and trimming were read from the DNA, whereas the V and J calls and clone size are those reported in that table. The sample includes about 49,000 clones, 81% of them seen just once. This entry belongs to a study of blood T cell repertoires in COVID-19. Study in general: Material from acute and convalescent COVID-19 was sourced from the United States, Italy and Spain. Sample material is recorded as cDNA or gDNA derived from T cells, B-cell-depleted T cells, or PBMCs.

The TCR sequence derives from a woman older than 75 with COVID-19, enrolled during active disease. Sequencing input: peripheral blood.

CDR3 amino acids: CASSGEQGLSSPLHF. Written as DNA, the CDR3 is TGTGCCAGCAGCGGCGAACAGGGATTGAGCTCACCCCTCCACTTT. The chain joins TRBV9 to TRBJ1-6; TRBD1 might be the D (6 bases). There are 15 residues in the CDR3. The V end lost 3 bases, the J end lost 10 bases, and 17 bases lay between the germline ends. Germline V gene lookup returns CDR1 SGDLS and CDR2 YYNGEE.